Listed below are T cell receptor beta chains from one sample, sequenced in a study of shared clonotypes between healthy human individuals. Profiling relied on immunoSEQ multiplex PCR, and the TCRdb table lists in-frame clones only, not all of them. The table lists some 790,000 clones, roughly 72% of them singletons. Sequenced sample: memory CD4+ T cells sorted from blood. All receptors derive from a woman in her 30s in good health. Both conserved end residues are part of each CDR3. Fields, in order: V gene, CDR3 length, J gene, D gene, clone size, CDR3 protein, CDR3 DNA. A D gene is named only where the DNA matches it firmly. Some rows have no size entry. The others give once, few or many, or a class for an expanded clone.

V gene: TRBV27; CDR3 length: 13; J gene: TRBJ1-1; D gene: NA; clone size: few; CDR3 protein: CASSRSGTTEAFF; CDR3 DNA: TGTGCCAGCAGTAGATCCGGGACTACTGAAGCTTTCTTT
V gene: TRBV19; CDR3 length: 16; J gene: TRBJ2-5; D gene: NA; clone size: NA; CDR3 protein: CASSIIGSLPQETQYF; CDR3 DNA: TGTGCCAGTAGTATAATCGGCAGTCTACCTCAAGAGACCCAGTACTTC
V gene: TRBV6-5; CDR3 length: 13; J gene: TRBJ1-5; D gene: NA; clone size: NA; CDR3 protein: CASSYSRWQPQHF; CDR3 DNA: TGTGCCAGCAGTTACTCGAGGTGGCAGCCCCAGCATTTT
V gene: TRBV2; CDR3 length: 12; J gene: TRBJ2-1; D gene: NA; clone size: NA; CDR3 protein: CASSVRVGEQFF; CDR3 DNA: TGTGCCAGCAGTGTAAGGGTTGGCGAGCAGTTCTTC
V gene: TRBV28; CDR3 length: 13; J gene: TRBJ2-3; D gene: NA; clone size: NA; CDR3 protein: CASGIPSTDTQYF; CDR3 DNA: TGTGCCAGCGGCATTCCTAGCACAGATACGCAGTATTTT
V gene: TRBV28; CDR3 length: 15; J gene: TRBJ2-7; D gene: TRBD1; clone size: once; CDR3 protein: CASSLLAGGRYEQYF; CDR3 DNA: TGTGCCAGCAGTTTACTCGCAGGGGGCCGGTACGAGCAGTACTTC
V gene: TRBV5-1; CDR3 length: 13; J gene: TRBJ2-7; D gene: NA; clone size: many; CDR3 protein: CASSFDGNYEQYF; CDR3 DNA: TGCGCCAGCAGCTTCGACGGAAACTACGAGCAGTACTTC
V gene: TRBV5-1; CDR3 length: 16; J gene: TRBJ2-3; D gene: TRBD2; clone size: few; CDR3 protein: CASSLGSGRATDTQYF; CDR3 DNA: TGCGCCAGCAGCCTGGGTAGCGGGAGGGCCACAGATACGCAGTATTTT
V gene: TRBV19; CDR3 length: 14; J gene: TRBJ2-5; D gene: NA; clone size: NA; CDR3 protein: CASSIQGSGETQYF; CDR3 DNA: TGTGCCAGTAGTATCCAGGGATCTGGAGAGACCCAGTACTTC
V gene: TRBV6-1; CDR3 length: 12; J gene: TRBJ1-5; D gene: NA; clone size: NA; CDR3 protein: CASRVDFLKAHF; CDR3 DNA: TGTGCCAGCAGGGTGGATTTTCTGAAGGCGCATTTT
V gene: TRBV28; CDR3 length: 15; J gene: TRBJ1-2; D gene: TRBD1; clone size: once; CDR3 protein: CASSFPTGGTYGYTF; CDR3 DNA: TGTGCCAGCAGTTTCCCTACAGGGGGTACCTATGGCTACACCTTC
V gene: TRBV11-3; CDR3 length: 13; J gene: TRBJ2-1; D gene: NA; clone size: NA; CDR3 protein: CASSLRQYNEQFF; CDR3 DNA: TGTGCCAGCAGCTTACGACAGTACAATGAGCAGTTCTTC
V gene: TRBV2; CDR3 length: 13; J gene: TRBJ1-5; D gene: NA; clone size: NA; CDR3 protein: CASTGTRNQPQHF; CDR3 DNA: TGTGCCAGTACCGGGACAAGGAATCAGCCCCAGCATTTT
V gene: TRBV27; CDR3 length: 17; J gene: TRBJ2-2; D gene: NA; clone size: NA; CDR3 protein: CASSPTALAYNTGELFF; CDR3 DNA: TGTGCCAGCAGTCCAACCGCTCTGGCATACAACACCGGGGAGCTGTTTTTT
V gene: TRBV28; CDR3 length: 15; J gene: TRBJ2-7; D gene: NA; clone size: NA; CDR3 protein: CASSWASRGTYEQYF; CDR3 DNA: TGTGCCAGCAGTTGGGCCAGTCGGGGAACCTACGAGCAGTACTTC
V gene: TRBV28; CDR3 length: 14; J gene: TRBJ1-1; D gene: NA; clone size: NA; CDR3 protein: CASIRGGASTEAFF; CDR3 DNA: TGTGCCAGCATCCGTGGGGGGGCATCCACTGAAGCTTTCTTT
V gene: TRBV18; CDR3 length: 18; J gene: TRBJ1-1; D gene: NA; clone size: NA; CDR3 protein: CASSPALGTARRNTEAFF; CDR3 DNA: TGTGCCAGCTCACCCGCCTTAGGAACAGCTCGCCGGAACACTGAAGCTTTCTTT
V gene: TRBV28; CDR3 length: 16; J gene: TRBJ1-5; D gene: NA; clone size: NA; CDR3 protein: CASSLQATYSNQPQHF; CDR3 DNA: TGTGCCAGCAGTTTACAAGCTACGTATAGCAATCAGCCCCAGCATTTT
V gene: TRBV6-6; CDR3 length: 16; J gene: TRBJ2-1; D gene: TRBD1; clone size: NA; CDR3 protein: CASRKGSGQFYNEQFF; CDR3 DNA: TGTGCCAGCAGGAAGGGGTCGGGACAGTTCTACAATGAGCAGTTCTTC
V gene: TRBV6-1; CDR3 length: 15; J gene: TRBJ2-2; D gene: NA; clone size: NA; CDR3 protein: CASQRTAGPLGELFF; CDR3 DNA: TGTGCCAGCCAACGAACGGCGGGACCCCTAGGGGAGCTGTTTTTT
V gene: TRBV7-9; CDR3 length: 14; J gene: TRBJ1-2; D gene: NA; clone size: few; CDR3 protein: CACTTTGSNYGYTF; CDR3 DNA: TGTGCCTGCACAACCACGGGCTCTAACTATGGCTACACCTTC
V gene: TRBV7-3; CDR3 length: 13; J gene: TRBJ2-3; D gene: NA; clone size: NA; CDR3 protein: CASSLIVTDTQYF; CDR3 DNA: TGTGCCAGCAGCTTAATTGTCACAGATACGCAGTATTTT
V gene: TRBV20-1; CDR3 length: 9; J gene: TRBJ1-1; D gene: NA; clone size: medium-sized; CDR3 protein: CSARDGTPF; CDR3 DNA: TGCAGTGCAAGGGACGGGACCCCCTTT
V gene: TRBV19; CDR3 length: 16; J gene: TRBJ2-7; D gene: TRBD1; clone size: NA; CDR3 protein: CASSNRVGQGPYEQYF; CDR3 DNA: TGTGCCAGTAGTAATCGCGTGGGACAGGGGCCCTACGAGCAGTACTTC